This TCR beta chain was captured by sequencing in a study of beta chain features in type 1 diabetes. Study-wide results and limits: When Type 1 diabetes patients were examined, their TCRB CDR3s proved moderately but significantly shorter in all four CD4+ subsets. The study left unresolved whether HLA type influences TCRB rearrangement. Cells with high TCR expression could be over-represented by cDNA sequencing.

The CDR3 contains 13 residues. By way of CD45RO/CCR7/CD25/CD127/CD95/CD27, the CD4+ regulatory, stem cell-like memory, central memory and naive cells were sorted. Populations isolated by sorting all had purity greater than 95%. Comment on this clone: As yet, its antigen is unknown.

Of the isolated RNA, all was reverse transcribed, and so the sequenced material was expressed TCRB transcripts. TCRdb's table, derived via immunoSEQ multiplex PCR, lists solely in-frame clones and lacks some. The repertoire holds under 300,000 clones, about 15% seen once, with roughly 0.019% in the top ten. Material for sequencing was naive CD4+ T cells from blood. The chain joins TRBV21-1 to TRBJ2-5; the D segment call TRBD1 is taken from the table without a DNA check. TRBV21-1 is marked as a pseudogene. The sequence derives from a man aged 25 to 40 with type 1 diabetes. The CDR3 region is CASSQGARETQYF. Here the CDR3 DNA reads TGTGCCAGCAGCCAGGGGGCGCGGGAGACCCAGTACTTC.